Below are 11 T cell receptor beta chains sequenced from a single sample in a study of T cell changes during pregnancy in multiple sclerosis. Libraries were prepared by immunoSEQ multiplex PCR; TCRdb keeps only in-frame clonotypes and omits some of them. The profile covers approximately 53,000 clones, with around nine tenths appearing a single time and about 0.24% taken by the ten largest. The sample in question was CD4+ T cells from peripheral blood mononuclear cells, obtained in the second trimester of pregnancy. These receptors all stem from a female donor with multiple sclerosis, enrolled in a pregnancy study.

The V and J genes are TRBV19 and TRBJ2-7, with 9 bases that match TRBD1. The germline CDR1 and CDR2 sequences are LNHDA and SQIVND (reference sequence). The CDR3 is 14 amino acids. The ends lost 6 bases at V and 3 bases at J; junction bases unmatched: 6. The CDR3 DNA reads as TGTGCCAGTAGCCTGACGACAGGGGGCTACGAGCAGTACTTC. It yields the protein CASSLTTGGYEQYF.

This chain connects TRBV19 to TRBJ2-1, with D maybe TRBD1 (5 bases). Trimming removed 6 bases at V and 1 base at J, with 13 bases between. Germline V gene data show CDR1 as LNHDA and CDR2 as SQIVND (reference sequence). The CDR3 consists of 15 residues. CDR3 protein: CASRNQGDSYNEQFF. CDR3 in DNA: TGTGCCAGTAGAAATCAGGGTGATTCCTACAATGAGCAGTTCTTC.

The V gene is TRBV9, the J gene TRBJ1-5, with D unclear. The CDR3 sequence is 13 residues long. Germline V gene lookup returns CDR1 SGDLS and CDR2 YYNGEE. The V end lost 0 bases, the J end lost 4 bases, and 5 bases lay between the germline ends. CDR3 sequence reads: CASSVVPNQPQHF. The CDR3 coding sequence is TGTGCCAGCAGCGTAGTCCCGAATCAGCCCCAGCATTTT.

The chain carries TRBV7-8 and TRBJ2-6; D gene unclear. Per germline, CDR1 SGHVS and CDR2 FQNEAQ. Deletions cut 0 bases from V and 1 base from J, with 13 bases between. The CDR3 contains 18 residues. The CDR3 DNA reads as TGTGCCAGCAGCTTAGCCGGAGTTGACCTTTCTGGGGCCAACGTCCTGACTTTC. Amino acid sequence: CASSLAGVDLSGANVLTF.

The chain joins TRBV9 to TRBJ1-6; the D is unclear. Trimming pared 0 bases from V and 7 bases from J, leaving 11 bases between. This CDR3 is built from 15 residues. Germline CDR1 and CDR2: SGDLS and YYNGEE. The CDR3 loop reads CASSVVEGGNSPLHF. The CDR3 DNA follows: TGTGCCAGCAGCGTAGTTGAGGGAGGAAATTCACCCCTCCACTTT. Using reference TRBV9 and TRBJ1-6 for the parts outside the CDR3, the full variable domain is DSGVTQTPKHLITATGQRVTLRCSPRSGDLSVYWYQQSLDQGLQFLIQYYNGEERAKGNILERFSAQQFPDLHSELNLSSLELGDSALYFCASSVVEGGNSPLHFGNGTRLTVT.

V and J are TRBV19 and TRBJ1-3, with D possibly matching TRBD1 (5 bases). CDR1 is LNHDA and CDR2 is SQIVND in the germline V gene (reference sequence). This CDR3 is 13 amino acids long. Trimming left V 8 bases short and J 2 bases short, with 10 bases between. CDR3 in amino acids: CASAGTAGNTIYF. The CDR3 nucleotides are TGTGCCAGTGCAGGGACTGCTGGAAACACCATATATTTT.

This clone was observed a single time. The genes are TRBV13 and TRBJ2-5, with 8 bases that match TRBD1. This CDR3 comprises 11 residues. Looked up from germline, CDR1 is PRHDT and CDR2 is FYEKMQ (reference sequence). Germline trimming cut 8 bases from V and 12 bases from J; bases unmatched to any gene: 8. CDR3 loop: CASSQGASKYF. The CDR3 DNA is TGTGCCAGCTCTCAGGGGGCTAGCAAGTACTTC.

This clone has only one observation. The J gene is TRBJ2-3, the V gene TRBV15; D unresolved. V was pared by 0 bases and J by 2 bases, with 9 bases between. Germline-derived CDR1 and CDR2 are LNHNV and YYDKDF (reference sequence). The CDR3 is 15 residues long. The CDR3 is CATSRDKQPTDTQYF. The CDR3 nucleotides are TGTGCCACCAGCAGAGATAAACAACCCACAGATACGCAGTATTTT.

V gene TRBV5-1 combines with J gene TRBJ1-1; D ambiguous. The V end was cut by 2 bases, the J end by 7 bases, with 12 bases between. Germline V gives CDR1 SGHRS, CDR2 YFSETQ. The CDR3 sequence is 13 residues long. The CDR3 region is CASSLRQRNEAFF. In nucleotides, the CDR3 is TGCGCCAGCAGCTTACGGCAGCGGAATGAAGCTTTCTTT.

Regarding this clone: Other DNA sequences from this sample encode an identical CDR3 as well. V and J are TRBV5-1 and TRBJ2-3; TRBD1 matches 7 bases. Germline V gene data show CDR1 as SGHRS and CDR2 as YFSETQ. V shed 0 bases and J 4 bases; nucleotides not matched to a gene: 2. The CDR3 length is 14 residues. The CDR3 loop is CASSLGQGADTQYF. In DNA, the CDR3 is TGCGCCAGCAGCTTGGGGCAGGGGGCAGATACGCAGTATTTT.

This clone has only a few counts. The V and J genes are TRBV2 and TRBJ2-7; D might be TRBD2 (5 bases). Per the germline V gene, CDR1 is SNHLY and CDR2 is FYNNEI. The CDR3 spans 12 residues. The ends were cut back, 9 bases at V and 2 bases at J, with 11 bases in the middle. This CDR3 is CARTTLAYEQYF. The CDR3 DNA is TGTGCCAGGACTACCTTAGCCTACGAGCAGTACTTC.